This T cell receptor (beta chain) was retrieved from a study of cytomegalovirus exposure and HLA in healthy donors. Study overall: The 95 to 150 validation repertoires used a platform that matched the one used for the 550 to 800 first-cohort repertoires, as a later analysis reported.

Generated by immunoSEQ multiplex PCR, the TCRdb table keeps only in-frame clones and is missing some. The table lists fewer than 250,000 clones, approximately 80% of them singletons. Study-wide results and caveats: Reports described diagnosis of cytomegalovirus status by the classifier as highly specific and sensitive. Most TCR sequences proved rare, with some public TCRs found in many donors.

V shed 5 bases, J shed 3 bases, and the junction held 6 bases outside the gene matches. Germline V lookup: CDR1 SNHLY, CDR2 FYNNEI. CDR3 size: 15 residues. Worth noting for this clone: Its antigen is currently unknown.

V and J are TRBV2 and TRBJ1-1; 10 bases align to TRBD1. Sample: PBMCs. The sequence was obtained from a woman in her twenties or thirties in good health and CMV-seropositive. The CDR3 reads CASSRQGAEDTEAFF. In DNA, the CDR3 is TGTGCCAGCAGTCGACAGGGGGCTGAGGACACTGAAGCTTTCTTT.